This TCR beta chain was documented in a study of radiotherapy plus CTLA-4 blockade in lung cancer. Overall study findings and caveats: Interferon-beta, together with early blood T cell clone dynamics, reportedly best predicted response. TCR clones from tumors expanded in blood after radiotherapy plus ipilimumab.

CTLA-4 blockade using ipilimumab, together with focal radiation, was received by patients with chemo-refractory metastatic non-small-cell lung cancer. Sequencing used immunoSEQ multiplex PCR; TCRdb keeps in-frame clones, though not all of them. This table holds more than 55,000 clones, 70% to 85% found once. Between the trimmed V and J ends, which lost 1 base and 0 bases, there was a span of 11 bases. The CDR3 runs to 16 residues. Germline values: CDR1 SGHTA, CDR2 FQGNSA. This clone has just a few counts. The antigen is unknown. The receptor was derived from a human donor with non-small cell lung cancer whose response to radiotherapy plus ipilimumab could not be evaluated. This rearrangement joins TRBV7-2 to TRBJ2-3; D not resolved. The sequencing used peripheral blood, collected from a patient treated with radiotherapy plus ipilimumab. The CDR3 nucleotides are TGTGCCAGCAGCTTAGAAATCACTCCCAGCACAGATACGCAGTATTTT. Amino acids: CASSLEITPSTDTQYF.